This TCR beta chain was sequenced during a study of cytomegalovirus exposure and HLA in healthy donors. On the study more broadly: Early released data comprised 80 million to 90 million unique TCRs from HLA-typed donors.

60 Vbeta and 13 Jbeta primers were used in PCR. Clones were sequenced by immunoSEQ multiplex PCR, and TCRdb holds only the in-frame ones, with some missing. The sample yields a few hundred thousand clones, roughly 84% seen once. Germline-derived CDR1 and CDR2 are LGHNA and YNFKEQ. The CDR3 runs 19 residues. V lost 3 bases and J lost 1; bases outside the gene matches: 17. Details on this clone: As yet, its antigen is unknown.

Overall study findings and caveats: Later analysis associated a missense DCLRE1C variant with TCR beta V- and J-gene trimming.

The sample taken for sequencing was PBMCs. The V and J genes are TRBV4-2 and TRBJ1-2, with 7 bases identical to TRBD1. The sequence derives from a girl under 18 in good health and CMV-seronegative. The CDR3 is CASSHYIQGPEINNYGYTF. The CDR3 DNA follows: TGTGCCAGCAGCCACTACATACAGGGGCCCGAAATCAATAACTATGGCTACACCTTC.